This TCR beta chain was found in a study of cytomegalovirus exposure and HLA in healthy donors. The CDR3 totals 14 residues. Looked up from germline, CDR1 is MNHEY and CDR2 is SVGAGI. Trimming removed 3 bases at V and 6 bases at J, with 9 bases between. Both 60 Vbeta primers and 13 Jbeta primers went into the PCR. Sequenced by immunoSEQ multiplex PCR; TCRdb stores in-frame clones only, minus some. The sample lists roughly 150,000 clones, roughly four fifths seen once, with around 2.5% in the top ten. The V gene is TRBV6-5, the J gene TRBJ1-6, with D tentatively TRBD1 (5 bases). The sequencing input was PBMCs. This TCR derives from a female donor in good health and CMV-seronegative. CDR3 loop: CASSYRQGNSPLHF. The DNA of the CDR3 is TGTGCCAGCAGTTATAGGCAGGGTAATTCACCCCTCCACTTT.